This T cell receptor (beta chain) is from a study of blood T cells in healthy people across ages (dated by TCRdb to 2014 to 2015). In terms of the full investigation: In model experiments, template switching captured about one uniquely barcoded TCR beta cDNA molecule for every two T cells. Using deep sequencing normalized with unique cDNA molecular identifiers, the study measured how TCR beta repertoire diversity changes with age. Donors were grouped into four age groups: young (average about 15 years), middle-aged (39), aged (approximately 67) and long-lived (approximately 82). To avoid experimental bias, donors of different ages were spread randomly across the sequencing lanes. The study analyzed two additional independent replicas of 1 million unique cDNA reads from the same blood draw for two donors, one aged 18 to 29 and one aged 80 or older.

Summary of the overall study and its limitations: Conclusive comparison of naive and antigen-experienced compartments was prevented by the profiling of bulk unsorted PBMCs. Observed TCR beta diversity correlated strongly with the percentage of naive T cells measured by flow cytometry. Observed TCR beta diversity per million T cells fell roughly linearly with age, and a significant reduction was already apparent by age about 36. The long-lived group showed more naive CD4+ T cells, fewer expanded clones and increased TCR diversity than the aged group, suggesting age selection. Estimates of total diversity based on one million sequenced T cells were regarded as lower bounds and as underestimates. Because the CMV infection status of the donors was unknown, age-related changes in expanded clonotypes may potentially have been confounded.

V is trimmed back by 2 bases and J by 7 bases, and the junction contains 5 bases that no gene match accounts for. Including the terminal cysteine and phenylalanine, the CDR3 comprises 13 residues. The read is trimmed to its CDR3 DNA, 39 bases read in frame from base 1. The germline V gene supplies CDR1 SGHDT and CDR2 YYEEEE. The roughly 38 donors, aged about 6 to 95 years, were systemically healthy Caucasian individuals from Russia. Each donor gave approximately 10 milliliters of peripheral blood, collected into EDTA-treated Vacutainer tubes. Ficoll-Paque density-gradient centrifugation was used to isolate PBMCs, with at least 7 million obtained per sample. Trizol reagent was used to extract total RNA from the PBMCs, yielding at least 5.5 micrograms per sample. Naive CD45RAhigh/CD27high T cell percentages were measured by flow cytometry on a PBMC aliquot from every donor. The library relied on 5' RACE. Sequencing relied on an Illumina HiSeq 2500. A second PCR of about 7 to 12 cycles was run with a J-beta primer mix and a sample-barcoded 5' primer. A unique molecular identifier was introduced onto each TCR beta cDNA molecule by a template-switch 5' adaptor carrying 12 random nucleotides. At least 2.5 million CDR3-containing paired-end reads were obtained from each sample. The Mint cDNA synthesis kit, primed by a TRBC-specific oligonucleotide, was used to synthesize first-strand cDNA from all RNA. Following uracil-DNA glycosylase treatment, a first 18-cycle PCR with universal primers M1SS and BC2_uni_R was performed on all cDNA. The original methods were these. Normalization of each sample was performed by random selection of 1 million high-quality reads, each carrying a distinct molecular identifier. Reads sharing molecular identifiers were discarded rather than binned into consensus sequences. CDR3 identification, clonotype clustering and error correction used MiTCR with a Q25 quality threshold and the strictest error-elimination algorithm. A nonparametric unseen species model with Euler transformation was used to estimate lower-bound total TCR beta diversity. The raw public data were reprocessed by TCRdb itself: fastp quality trimming at Q25, MiXCR clonotype calling, in-frame beta chains only. Identical CDR3 protein sequences are pooled into one entry, listed with their most common genes and DNA. None of the V and J calls come from the authors' own analysis; TCRdb made them. This sample has some 690,000 distinct CDR3 sequences in its table, and approximately 22% of those were observed once. 20% to 25% of the sample is held by the ten biggest clonotypes.

About this clonotype: It has no known antigen specificity. No base-level quality is on record; no much larger clone is a single base apart.

Sequences were obtained from blood. The chain links TRBV5-6 with TRBJ1-2, with TRBD1 identical over 7 junction bases. This sequence originates from a man between 70 and 80 years old in good health. This receptor has the CDR3 CASSLRGPRGYTF. The nucleotide sequence reads TGTGCCAGCAGCTTAAGGGGGCCCCGTGGCTACACCTTC.